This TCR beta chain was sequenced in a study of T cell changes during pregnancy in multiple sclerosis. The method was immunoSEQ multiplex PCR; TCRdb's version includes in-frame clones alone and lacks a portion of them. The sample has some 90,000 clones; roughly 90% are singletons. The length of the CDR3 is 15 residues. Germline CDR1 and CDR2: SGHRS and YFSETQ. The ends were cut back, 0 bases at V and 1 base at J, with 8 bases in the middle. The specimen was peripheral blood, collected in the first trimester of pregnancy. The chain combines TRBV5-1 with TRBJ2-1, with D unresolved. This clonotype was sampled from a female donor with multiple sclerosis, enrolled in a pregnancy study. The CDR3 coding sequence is TGCGCCAGCAGCTTGGATGAGATATCCTACAATGAGCAGTTCTTC. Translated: CASSLDEISYNEQFF.